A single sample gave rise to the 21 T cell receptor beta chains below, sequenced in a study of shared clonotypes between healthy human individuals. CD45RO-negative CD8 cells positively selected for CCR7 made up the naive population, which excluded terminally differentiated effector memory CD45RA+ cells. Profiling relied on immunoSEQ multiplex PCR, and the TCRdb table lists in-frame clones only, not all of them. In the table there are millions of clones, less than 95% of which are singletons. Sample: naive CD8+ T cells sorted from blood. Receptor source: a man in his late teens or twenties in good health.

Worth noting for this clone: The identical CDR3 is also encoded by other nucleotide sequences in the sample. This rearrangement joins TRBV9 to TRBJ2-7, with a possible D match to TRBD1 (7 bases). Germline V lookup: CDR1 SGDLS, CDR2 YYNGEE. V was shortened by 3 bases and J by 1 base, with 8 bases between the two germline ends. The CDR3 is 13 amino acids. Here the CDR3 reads CASSAGGSYEQYF. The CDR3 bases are TGTGCCAGCAGCGCAGGGGGGTCCTACGAGCAGTACTTC.

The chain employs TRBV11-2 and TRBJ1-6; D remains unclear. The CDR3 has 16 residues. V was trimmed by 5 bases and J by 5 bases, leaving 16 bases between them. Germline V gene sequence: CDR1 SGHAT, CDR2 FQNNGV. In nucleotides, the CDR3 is TGTGCCAGCAGCCCTTGGGCCTGGACGCATAATTCACCCCTCCACTTT. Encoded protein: CASSPWAWTHNSPLHF.

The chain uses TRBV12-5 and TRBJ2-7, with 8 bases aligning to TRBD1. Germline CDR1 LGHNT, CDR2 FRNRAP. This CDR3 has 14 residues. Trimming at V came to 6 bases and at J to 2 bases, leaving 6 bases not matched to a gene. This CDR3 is CASGPGQETYEQYF. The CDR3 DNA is TGTGCTAGTGGCCCGGGACAGGAAACCTACGAGCAGTACTTC. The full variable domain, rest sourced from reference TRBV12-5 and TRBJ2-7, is DARVTQTPRHKVTEMGQEVTMRCQPILGHNTVFWYRQTMMQGLELLAYFRNRAPLDDSGMPKDRFSAEMPDATLATLKIQPSEPRDSAVYFCASGPGQETYEQYFGPGTRLTVT.

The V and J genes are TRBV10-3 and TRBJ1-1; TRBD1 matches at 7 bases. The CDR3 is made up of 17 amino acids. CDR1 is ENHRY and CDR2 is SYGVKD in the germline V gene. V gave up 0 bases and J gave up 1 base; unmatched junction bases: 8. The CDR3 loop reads CAISESTAGGPNTEAFF. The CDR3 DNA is TGTGCCATCAGTGAGTCGACGGCAGGGGGGCCGAACACTGAAGCTTTCTTT.

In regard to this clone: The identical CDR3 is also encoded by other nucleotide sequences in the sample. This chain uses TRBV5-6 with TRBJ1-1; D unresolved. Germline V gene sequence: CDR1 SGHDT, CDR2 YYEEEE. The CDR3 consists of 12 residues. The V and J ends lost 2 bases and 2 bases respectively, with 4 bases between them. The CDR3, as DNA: TGTGCCAGCAGCTTATACAACACTGAAGCTTTCTTT. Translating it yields CASSLYNTEAFF.

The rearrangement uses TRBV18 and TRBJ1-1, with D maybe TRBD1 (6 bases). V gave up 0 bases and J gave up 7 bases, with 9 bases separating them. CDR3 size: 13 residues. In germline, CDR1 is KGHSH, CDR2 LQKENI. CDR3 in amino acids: CASSPPGGNEAFF. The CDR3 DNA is TGTGCCAGCTCACCACCAGGGGGTAATGAAGCTTTCTTT.

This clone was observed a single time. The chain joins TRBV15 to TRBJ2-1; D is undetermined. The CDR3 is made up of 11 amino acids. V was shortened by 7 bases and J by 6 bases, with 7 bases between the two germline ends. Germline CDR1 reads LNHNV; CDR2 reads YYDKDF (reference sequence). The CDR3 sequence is CATTIFNEQFF. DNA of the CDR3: TGTGCCACCACCATTTTCAATGAGCAGTTCTTC.

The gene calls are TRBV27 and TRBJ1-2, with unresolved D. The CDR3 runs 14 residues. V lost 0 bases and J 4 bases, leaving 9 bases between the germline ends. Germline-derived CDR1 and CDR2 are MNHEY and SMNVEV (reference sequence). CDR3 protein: CASSLSSPAYGYTF. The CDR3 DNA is TGTGCCAGCAGTTTATCTTCCCCGGCCTATGGCTACACCTTC.

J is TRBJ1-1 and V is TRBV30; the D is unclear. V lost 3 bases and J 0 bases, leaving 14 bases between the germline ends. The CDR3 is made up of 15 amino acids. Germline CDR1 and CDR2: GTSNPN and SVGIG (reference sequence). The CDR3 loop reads CAWRFLPRVNTEAFF. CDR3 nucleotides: TGTGCCTGGAGGTTTTTGCCCCGGGTGAACACTGAAGCTTTCTTT.

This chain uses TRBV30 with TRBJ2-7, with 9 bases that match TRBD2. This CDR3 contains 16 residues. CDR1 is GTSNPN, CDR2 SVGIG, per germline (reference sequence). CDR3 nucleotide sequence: TGTGCAGCTGAGGGGGGGACTGGCGGGAGGGCAATCGAGCAGTACTTC. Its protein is CAAEGGTGGRAIEQYF.

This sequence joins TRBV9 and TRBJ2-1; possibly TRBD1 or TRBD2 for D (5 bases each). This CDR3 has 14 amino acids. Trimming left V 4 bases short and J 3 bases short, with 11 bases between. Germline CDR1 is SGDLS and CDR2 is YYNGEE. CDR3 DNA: TGTGCCAGCAGCTCTGAGGGGCTCTACAATGAGCAGTTCTTC. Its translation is CASSSEGLYNEQFF.

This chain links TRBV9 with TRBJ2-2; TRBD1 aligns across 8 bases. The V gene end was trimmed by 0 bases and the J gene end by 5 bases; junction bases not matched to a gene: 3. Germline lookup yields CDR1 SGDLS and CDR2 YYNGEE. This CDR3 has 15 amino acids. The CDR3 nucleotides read TGTGCCAGCAGCGTAGGGACAGGGAGAACCGGGGAGCTGTTTTTT. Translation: CASSVGTGRTGELFF.

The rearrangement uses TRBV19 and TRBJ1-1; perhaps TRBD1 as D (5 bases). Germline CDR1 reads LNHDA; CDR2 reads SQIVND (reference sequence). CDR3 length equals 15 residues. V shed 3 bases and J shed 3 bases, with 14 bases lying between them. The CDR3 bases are TGTGCCAGTAGTATTTCGGGTGGGGCACACACTGAAGCTTTCTTT. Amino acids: CASSISGGAHTEAFF. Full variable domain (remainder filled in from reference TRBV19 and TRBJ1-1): DGGITQSPKYLFRKEGQNVTLSCEQNLNHDAMYWYRQDPGQGLRLIYYSQIVNDFQKGDIAEGYSVSREKKESFPLTVTSAQKNPTAFYLCASSISGGAHTEAFFGQGTRLTVV.

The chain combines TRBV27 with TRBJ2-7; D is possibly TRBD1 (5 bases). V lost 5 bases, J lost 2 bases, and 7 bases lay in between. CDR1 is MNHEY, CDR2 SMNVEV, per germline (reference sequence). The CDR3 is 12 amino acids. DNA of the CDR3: TGTGCCAGCAGTGACAGTCCCTACGAGCAGTACTTC. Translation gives CASSDSPYEQYF.

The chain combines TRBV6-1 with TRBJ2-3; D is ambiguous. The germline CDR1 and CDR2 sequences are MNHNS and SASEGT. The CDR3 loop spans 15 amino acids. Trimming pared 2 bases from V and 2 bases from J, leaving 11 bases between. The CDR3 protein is CASSEPVRTTDTQYF. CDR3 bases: TGTGCCAGCAGTGAACCCGTAAGGACCACAGATACGCAGTATTTT.

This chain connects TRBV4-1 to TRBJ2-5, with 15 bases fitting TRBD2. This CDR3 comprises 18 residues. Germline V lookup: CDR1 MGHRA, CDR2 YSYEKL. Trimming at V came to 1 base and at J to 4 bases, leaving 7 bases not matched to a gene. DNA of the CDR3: TGCGCCAGCAGCCAAGGCCACGGACTAGCGGGGGGGTTAGAGACCCAGTACTTC. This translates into CASSQGHGLAGGLETQYF.

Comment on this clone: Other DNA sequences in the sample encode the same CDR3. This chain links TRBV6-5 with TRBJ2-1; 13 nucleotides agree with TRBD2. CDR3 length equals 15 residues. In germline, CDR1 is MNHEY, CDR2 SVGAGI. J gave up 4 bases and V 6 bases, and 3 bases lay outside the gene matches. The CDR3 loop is CASSQLAGGYNEQFF. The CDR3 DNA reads TGTGCCAGCAGCCAACTAGCGGGAGGGTACAATGAGCAGTTCTTC.

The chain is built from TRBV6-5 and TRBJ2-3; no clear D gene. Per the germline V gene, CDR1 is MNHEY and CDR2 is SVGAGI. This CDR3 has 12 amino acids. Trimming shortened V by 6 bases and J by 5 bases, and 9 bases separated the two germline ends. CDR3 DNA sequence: TGTGCCAGCAGGACTGGCATAGATACGCAGTATTTT. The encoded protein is CASRTGIDTQYF.

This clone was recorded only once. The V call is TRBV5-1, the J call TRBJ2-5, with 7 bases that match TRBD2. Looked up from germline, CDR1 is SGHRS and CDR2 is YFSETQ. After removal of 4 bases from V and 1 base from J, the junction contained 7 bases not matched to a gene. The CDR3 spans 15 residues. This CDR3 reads CASSLDPGGQETQYF. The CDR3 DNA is TGCGCCAGCAGCCTCGATCCGGGGGGCCAAGAGACCCAGTACTTC. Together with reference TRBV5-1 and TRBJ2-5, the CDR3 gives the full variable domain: KAGVTQTPRYLIKTRGQQVTLSCSPISGHRSVSWYQQTPGQGLQFLFEYFSETQRNKGNFPGRFSGRQFSNSRSEMNVSTLELGDSALYLCASSLDPGGQETQYFGPGTRLLVL.

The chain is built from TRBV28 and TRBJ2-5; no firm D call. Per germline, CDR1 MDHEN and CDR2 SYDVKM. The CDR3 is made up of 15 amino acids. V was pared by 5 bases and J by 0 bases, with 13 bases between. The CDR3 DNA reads TGTGCCAGCAGTCCCTCGCCGGGTCACCAAGAGACCCAGTACTTC. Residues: CASSPSPGHQETQYF.

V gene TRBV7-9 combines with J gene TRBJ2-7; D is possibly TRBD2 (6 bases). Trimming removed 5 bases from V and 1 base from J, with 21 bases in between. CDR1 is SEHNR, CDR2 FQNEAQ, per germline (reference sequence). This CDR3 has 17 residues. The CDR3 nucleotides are TGTGCCAGCAGCCCGCAACTAGGGGAGGTTGGATCCTACGAGCAGTACTTC. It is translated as CASSPQLGEVGSYEQYF. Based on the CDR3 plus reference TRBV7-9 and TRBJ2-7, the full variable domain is DTGVSQNPRHKITKRGQNVTFRCDPISEHNRLYWYRQTLGQGPEFLTYFQNEAQLEKSRLLSDRFSAERPKGSFSTLEIQRTEQGDSAMYLCASSPQLGEVGSYEQYFGPGTRLTVT.